This TCR beta chain was captured in a study of beta chain features in type 1 diabetes. Purities over 98% were achieved in all sorted populations. As for this clone: At one end the junction does not follow the germline gene, possibly because of a read error.

Of the isolated RNA, all was reverse transcribed, and so the sequenced material was expressed TCRB transcripts. This table comes from immunoSEQ multiplex PCR, and its TCRdb copy is limited to in-frame clones, with some not included. The table shows fewer than 65,000 clones, with around 63% occurring only once. The CDR3 spans 18 residues. Germline-derived CDR1 and CDR2 are LNHDA and SQIVND (reference sequence). V usage is TRBV19 and J usage is TRBJ1-5; TRBD1 might be the D (6 bases). The sample consisted of Tregs from blood. This clonotype was sampled from a woman under 30 in good health. The CDR3 protein is CASSINRVPLVSNQPRHF. The DNA for the CDR3 is TGTGCCAGTAGTATCAACAGGGTACCCCTCGTAAGCAATCAGCCCCGGCATTTT.